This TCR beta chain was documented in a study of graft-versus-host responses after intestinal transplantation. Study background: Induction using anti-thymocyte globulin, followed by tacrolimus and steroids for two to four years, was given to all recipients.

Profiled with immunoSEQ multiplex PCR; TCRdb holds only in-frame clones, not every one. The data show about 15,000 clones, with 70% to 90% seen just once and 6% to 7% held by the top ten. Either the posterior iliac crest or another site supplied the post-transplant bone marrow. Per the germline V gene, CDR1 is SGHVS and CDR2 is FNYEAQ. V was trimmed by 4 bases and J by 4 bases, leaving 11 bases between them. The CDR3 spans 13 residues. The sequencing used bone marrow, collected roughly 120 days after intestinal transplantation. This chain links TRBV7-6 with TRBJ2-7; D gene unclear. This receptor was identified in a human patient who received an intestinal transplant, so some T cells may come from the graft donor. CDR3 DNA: TGTGCCAGCAGCTCCGACCCAATATACGAGCAGTACTTC. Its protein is CASSSDPIYEQYF.